This T cell receptor (beta chain) was obtained from a study of T cell clonality in common variable immunodeficiency. Findings of the study overall: Compared with controls, CVID subjects had fewer shared TCRbeta clones. Common variable immunodeficiency TCR beta sequences reportedly had fewer deletions and N-nucleotide insertions.

Produced via immunoSEQ multiplex PCR; TCRdb's table is partial and in-frame only. This repertoire holds 30,000 to 40,000 clones, and none appear only once. The CDR3 length is 12 residues. Germline CDR1 SEHNR, CDR2 FQNEAQ (reference sequence). On this clone itself: What it binds is unknown. A much larger clone is a single base away; this may be a read error. The read halts 3 residues ahead of the CDR3 end, with the missing end drawn from the germline J gene.

Sample: peripheral blood mononuclear cells. This receptor was identified in a person aged 18 to 75 in good health. The rearrangement joins TRBV7-9 to TRBJ2-3, with 7 positions matching TRBD2. This CDR3 is CASSIAGETQYF. The covered CDR3 bases are TGTGCCAGCAGCATAGCGGGCGAGACG.